These 22 T cell receptor beta chains were sequenced from one sample in a study of blood T cell repertoires in COVID-19. The repertoire was sequenced with immunoSEQ multiplex PCR; TCRdb's copy has only in-frame clones and lacks some. The sample has about 59,000 clones, roughly 78% seen once. The sample taken for sequencing was peripheral blood. The source of these receptors is a man aged 60 to 75 with acute or convalescent COVID-19.

The chain carries TRBV28 and TRBJ2-1; D unresolved. V lost 6 bases and J lost 8, with 14 bases in between. This CDR3 is built from 13 residues. Per the germline V gene, CDR1 is MDHEN and CDR2 is SYDVKM. CDR3 residues: CASSYPPVYEQFF. CDR3 DNA sequence: TGTGCCAGCAGCTATCCCCCCGTATATGAGCAGTTCTTC.

This clone has a single count. The rearrangement joins TRBV2 to TRBJ2-3; D unresolved. Trimming shortened V by 2 bases and J by 1 base, and 10 bases separated the two germline ends. This CDR3 has 15 residues. CDR1 is SNHLY and CDR2 is FYNNEI in the germline V gene. CDR3 bases: TGTGCCAGCAGTGAACACGTGTCGGGCACAGATACGCAGTATTTT. Encoded protein: CASSEHVSGTDTQYF. Supplemented by reference TRBV2 and TRBJ2-3, the full variable domain reads EPEVTQTPSHQVTQMGQEVILRCVPISNHLYFYWYRQILGQKVEFLVSFYNNEISEKSEIFDDQFSVERPDGSNFTLKIRSTKLEDSAMYFCASSEHVSGTDTQYFGPGTRLTVL.

The rearrangement joins TRBV27 to TRBJ2-5; D not resolved. Germline CDR1 reads MNHEY; CDR2 reads SMNVEV (reference sequence). Trimming stripped 8 bases from V and 4 bases from J, with 17 bases between. This CDR3 comprises 14 residues. The CDR3 here is CASWSAWSRETQYF. CDR3 nucleotide sequence: TGTGCCAGCTGGAGCGCGTGGTCTCGAGAGACCCAGTACTTC.

The gene calls are TRBV4-3 and TRBJ2-2; 14 bases agree with TRBD2. Germline V gene lookup returns CDR1 LGHNA and CDR2 YSLEER. The CDR3 spans 16 residues. Trimming cost V 1 base and J 8 bases; bases outside gene matches: 3. Here the CDR3 reads CASSQGLAGGKGELFF. The CDR3 DNA reads TGCGCCAGCAGCCAAGGACTAGCGGGGGGGAAGGGGGAGCTGTTTTTT.

The chain uses TRBV29-1 and TRBJ1-1; possible D gene TRBD1, 6 bases. CDR3 size: 14 residues. Germline CDR1 is SQVTM and CDR2 is ANQGSEA. The V gene lost 5 bases and the J gene lost 5 bases, with 18 bases spanning the gap. CDR3 residues: CSVHAGTGTTEAFF. In DNA form, the CDR3 reads TGCAGCGTTCACGCTGGTACAGGGACAACTGAAGCTTTCTTT.

CDR3 bases: TGTGCCAGCAGTTCCGGGCGGGGACTAACGGGAAACACCATATATTTT. Protein sequence: CASSSGRGLTGNTIYF. This chain links TRBV11-2 with TRBJ1-3, with a tentative D call TRBD1 (5 bases). V was pared by 6 bases and J by 4 bases, with 19 bases between. The CDR3 length is 16 residues. CDR1 and CDR2 from the germline V gene are SGHAT and FQNNGV.

The rearrangement links TRBV28 to TRBJ2-7, with a tentative D call TRBD1 (6 bases). CDR1 and CDR2 from the germline V gene are MDHEN and SYDVKM. The CDR3 contains 13 residues. V was cut by 5 bases and J by 0 bases, with 8 bases left in between. This CDR3 reads CASSEGDSYEQYF. The CDR3 nucleotides are TGTGCCAGCAGTGAGGGGGACTCCTACGAGCAGTACTTC.

The J gene is TRBJ2-3, the V gene TRBV27, with TRBD1 matching over 8 bases. Trimming removed 7 bases from V and 7 bases from J; junction bases left unmatched: 13. The CDR3 loop spans 15 amino acids. From germline, CDR1 is MNHEY and CDR2 SMNVEV (reference sequence). The CDR3, as DNA: TGTGCCAGCACTCGACAGGGGAGTAGTGGGAATACGCAGTATTTT. Protein: CASTRQGSSGNTQYF.

V gene TRBV11-2 combines with J gene TRBJ2-3; D is unclear. Germline CDR1 and CDR2: SGHAT and FQNNGV. This CDR3 contains 17 residues. V lost 5 bases, J lost 4 bases, and 22 bases lay in between. CDR3 region: CASSARNITKWADTQYF. CDR3 in DNA: TGTGCCAGCAGCGCTCGAAACATCACTAAATGGGCAGATACGCAGTATTTT.

J is TRBJ2-1 and V is TRBV27, with a weak D call TRBD2 (5 bases). Germline assignment: CDR1 MNHEY and CDR2 SMNVEV (reference sequence). Deletions cut 5 bases from V and 6 bases from J, with 11 bases between. There are 13 residues in the CDR3. The CDR3 coding sequence is TGTGCCAGCAGTGCACAACTAGTCAATGAGCAGTTCTTC. It codes for CASSAQLVNEQFF.

This chain links TRBV6-6 with TRBJ2-7; TRBD2 matches at 7 bases. CDR3 length: 16 amino acids. The V gene end was trimmed by 6 bases and the J gene end by 0 bases; junction bases not matched to a gene: 11. Germline-derived CDR1 and CDR2 are MNHNY and SVGAGI (reference sequence). The CDR3 loop reads CASSSSGGIASYEQYF. As DNA, the CDR3 is TGTGCCAGCAGCTCCTCCGGGGGGATAGCCTCCTACGAGCAGTACTTC.

The chain recombines TRBV28 with TRBJ2-7; 7 bases are shared with TRBD1. Trimming cost V 5 bases and J 1 base; bases outside gene matches: 2. This CDR3 is 13 amino acids long. The V gene's germline CDR1 is MDHEN and CDR2 SYDVKM. CDR3 amino acids: CASSPGGSYEQYF. CDR3 nucleotides: TGTGCCAGCAGTCCAGGGGGTTCCTACGAGCAGTACTTC.

This chain uses TRBV2 with TRBJ1-2; the D is unclear. With 6 bases removed from V and 14 bases from J, the gap between germline ends came to 13 bases. The germline CDR1 and CDR2 sequences are SNHLY and FYNNEI. The CDR3 is 10 amino acids. The CDR3 sequence is CASSRTSGTF. Here the CDR3 DNA reads TGTGCCAGCAGCCGTACGTCGGGGACCTTC.

V and J are TRBV9 and TRBJ2-1; possibly TRBD1 for D (5 bases). Germline lookup yields CDR1 SGDLS and CDR2 YYNGEE. Trimming removed 0 bases from V and 9 bases from J, with 13 bases in between. CDR3 size: 14 residues. CDR3 DNA: TGTGCCAGCAGCGTAGATAACAGGTTTGCTGAGCAGTTCTTC. Its protein is CASSVDNRFAEQFF.

The chain recombines TRBV7-8 with TRBJ1-5, with D uncertain. The CDR3 is 13 residues long. Trimming removed 3 bases at V and 1 base at J, with 4 bases between. In germline, CDR1 is SGHVS, CDR2 FQNEAQ. The CDR3 spells CASSLESNQPQHF. Here the CDR3 DNA reads TGTGCCAGCAGCTTGGAGAGCAATCAGCCCCAGCATTTT.

The V call is TRBV3-1 (or the pseudogene TRBV3-2), the J call TRBJ2-7, with 11 bases identical to TRBD1. CDR1 and CDR2 (germline): LGHDT, YNNKEL (reference sequence). The junction had 7 bases not matched to a gene; V was cut back by 0 bases and J by 3 bases. The CDR3 consists of 17 residues. CDR3 in DNA: TGTGCCAGCAGCCAAGATCGGGGGGACAGGGGGATCTACGAGCAGTACTTC. This encodes CASSQDRGDRGIYEQYF.

The chain couples TRBV3-1 (or the pseudogene TRBV3-2) to TRBJ1-1; 7 nucleotides agree with TRBD1. Trimming took 3 bases from V and 11 from J; bases not matched to a gene: 12. CDR3 length: 14 residues. The germline V gene has CDR1 LGHDT and CDR2 YNNKEL (reference sequence). CDR3: CASSQGQFRRQAFF. In DNA, the CDR3 is TGTGCCAGCAGCCAGGGACAGTTTCGGCGTCAGGCTTTCTTT.

The chain employs TRBV6-4 and TRBJ1-5; D not resolved. V was trimmed by 4 bases and J by 2 bases, leaving 15 bases between them. The germline V gene encodes CDR1 MRHNA and CDR2 SNTAGT. The CDR3 contains 16 residues. CDR3 sequence (DNA): TGTGCCAGCAGTGGATCGGAGCGCGGGGGCAATCAGCCCCAGCATTTT. Residues: CASSGSERGGNQPQHF.

V usage is TRBV27 and J usage is TRBJ1-6; D is perhaps TRBD1 (6 bases). V was trimmed by 5 bases and J by 10 bases, leaving 15 bases between them. From germline, CDR1 is MNHEY and CDR2 SMNVEV (reference sequence). The CDR3 has 14 amino acids. The CDR3 coding sequence is TGTGCCAGCAGTCCGACAGGAGGAAGATCACCCCTCCACTTT. Translating gives CASSPTGGRSPLHF.

This clone appeared a few times. The V gene is TRBV27, the J gene TRBJ2-7, with 8 bases aligning to TRBD2. The CDR3 length is 14 residues. Per germline, CDR1 MNHEY and CDR2 SMNVEV (reference sequence). The J segment lost 4 bases and the V segment lost 5 bases, leaving 7 bases of the junction unmatched. The DNA for the CDR3 is TGTGCCAGCAGTGCAATGGCGGGAGGTTACGAGCAGTACTTC. As protein: CASSAMAGGYEQYF.

CDR3 region: CASSRTGGDGYTF. The CDR3 region has the DNA TGTGCCAGCAGTAGGACAGGGGGAGACGGCTACACCTTC. The chain has TRBV6-6 and TRBJ1-2; 10 bases fit TRBD1. The germline V gene has CDR1 MNHNY and CDR2 SVGAGI (reference sequence). Trimming at V came to 5 bases and at J to 8 bases, leaving 5 bases not matched to a gene. The CDR3 is 13 amino acids.

This rearrangement joins TRBV29-1 to TRBJ2-1, with TRBD2 as a possible D gene (5 bases). Between the trimmed V and J ends, which lost 7 bases and 7 bases, there was a span of 17 bases. The CDR3 runs to 13 residues. The germline V gene has CDR1 SQVTM and CDR2 ANQGSEA. The CDR3 DNA reads TGCAGCGCTTGGACCGGGATCCATAATGAGCAGTTCTTC. Translated, it gives CSAWTGIHNEQFF.